These T cell receptor beta chains were read from a single sample in a study of blood T cell repertoires in COVID-19. The data were produced by immunoSEQ multiplex PCR, yet TCRdb's version contains in-frame clones alone and is incomplete. This sample yields around 200,000 clones, of which around 86% are seen a single time; approximately 5.4% belongs to the top ten. Sequenced input: peripheral blood. Receptors were obtained from a human donor in a cohort sampled during active COVID-19. CDR3s include the opening cysteine and the closing phenylalanine or tryptophan.

cdr3_length	v_call	j_call	cdr3_aa
15	TRBV6-5	TRBJ1-5	CASSRGQGASQPQHF
14	TRBV20-1	TRBJ2-7	CSASRLTGTYEQYF
14	TRBV19	TRBJ1-1	CASSITGGNTEAFF
16	TRBV27	TRBJ2-7	CASSPSGGVVSYEQYF
14	TRBV19	TRBJ2-7	CASSNRGVVDEQYF
15	TRBV6-2/TRBV6-3	TRBJ1-2	CASSRLPSTSYGYTF
15	TRBV29-1	TRBJ2-5	CSVARDTGYQETQYF
13	TRBV28	TRBJ1-4	CASRGQANEKLFF
15	TRBV3-1/TRBV3-2	TRBJ2-7	CASSQTGTRASEQYF
15	TRBV19	TRBJ2-2	CASSIERGTTGELFF
14	TRBV6-5	TRBJ2-7	CASSRDREYYEQYF
15	TRBV5-4	TRBJ1-1	CASSAGTGGTTEAFF
14	TRBV6-5	TRBJ1-4	CASSTRGRGEKLFF
16	TRBV6-5	TRBJ1-6	CASSYGKDRGRSPLHF
15	TRBV5-1	TRBJ1-3	CASMREGSSGNTIYF
15	TRBV25-1	TRBJ2-4	CASSAYRGAKNIQYF
15	TRBV5-6	TRBJ1-2	CASSLPQGLGLGYTF
15	TRBV6-5	TRBJ1-1	CASSYSRPGVGEAFF
15	TRBV10-3	TRBJ1-6	CAISEGTGRNSPLHF
15	TRBV29-1	TRBJ2-7	CSAGGTSGRVYEQYF
15	TRBV7-6	TRBJ2-7	CASTLDGSGSYEQYF
14	TRBV24-1	TRBJ2-1	CATSETSSYNEQFF
13	TRBV5-5	TRBJ2-7	CASFRRGSYEQYF
17	TRBV28	TRBJ1-2	CASSLGGGSGSNYGYTF
17	TRBV2	TRBJ2-5	CASSEVNLRDGGETQYF
14	TRBV5-1	TRBJ2-7	CASTVTTSSGEQYF
17	TRBV7-2	TRBJ2-3	CASSLGGTGFGTDTQYF
15	TRBV2	TRBJ2-2	CASRGQGASTGELFF
16	TRBV5-6	TRBJ1-2	CASSFDRGRKSYGYTF
15	TRBV19	TRBJ2-6	CASRLGFSGANVLTF
16	TRBV28	TRBJ2-1	CASSLADRDSYNEQFF
14	TRBV7-9	TRBJ2-7	CASSLVAGIYEQYF
13	TRBV6-5	TRBJ1-1	CASSYGGGTEAFF
15	TRBV6-5	TRBJ1-1	CASSYSADRPMGAFF
14	TRBV27	TRBJ2-5	CASSLRRAGETQYF
16	TRBV6-5	TRBJ1-2	CASSYTRTYDNYGYTF
12	TRBV29-1	TRBJ1-2	CSVGGQNYGYTF
17	TRBV28	TRBJ1-5	CASSFRNREYSNQPQHF
15	TRBV11-3	TRBJ2-1	CASSFSYFPGNEQFF
16	TRBV6-1	TRBJ2-1	CASSEASGRSYNEQFF
15	TRBV4-1	TRBJ2-7	CASSHGNEREYEQYF
15	TRBV7-9	TRBJ2-7	CASSPRDRGFYEQYF
15	TRBV2	TRBJ2-3	CASSTLAPDTDTQYF
15	TRBV6-5	TRBJ2-7	CASSYNDRGLYEQYF
14	TRBV10-3	TRBJ2-4	CAISRTALLDIQYF
15	TRBV9	TRBJ2-7	CASSVGSAGIYEQYF
14	TRBV5-6	TRBJ2-5	CASSGDKYQETQYF
15	TRBV19	TRBJ1-1	CASSIFGGAYTEAFF
15	TRBV5-1	TRBJ2-3	CASSFGRGRADTQYF
16	TRBV18	TRBJ2-7	CASSRGTGGGIGEQYF
13	TRBV3-1/TRBV3-2	TRBJ1-5	CASSQGPGQPQHF
15	TRBV27	TRBJ2-7	CASRPTSAFLYEQYF
15	TRBV7-3	TRBJ2-1	CASSQGAGSYNEQFF
14	TRBV11-2	TRBJ2-7	CASSSHRNPYEQYF
14	TRBV9	TRBJ2-7	CASSPGTRSYEQYF